This TCR beta chain stems from a study of T cell responses to AZD1222 COVID-19 vaccine. Study conclusions and caveats: At study baseline, merely more than 5 AZD1222 recipients were seropositive. Reports indicate that nearly half of spike-specific TCRs are directed at unmutated variant regions. Repertoires in all cases were sampled only once the peak T cell response had passed.

Pooling of second doses given at about 4 or about 12 weeks was done. A word on this clone: The antigen is not known.

Assay used: immunoSEQ multiplex PCR; TCRdb lists only in-frame clones, some missing. The repertoire consists of about 72,000 clones, with roughly nine tenths occurring once and the leading ten covering roughly 31%. The CDR3 is 16 residues long. V was clipped by 8 bases and J by 4 bases, with 20 bases between them. In germline, CDR1 is MNHEY, CDR2 SMNVEV (reference sequence). This TCR was sampled from an adult who received the AZD1222 COVID-19 vaccine. The chain recombines TRBV27 with TRBJ2-2; D unclear. The source material was peripheral blood, sampled 28 days after the second AZD1222 dose. The chain's CDR3 is CASAHRSPVITGELFF. In DNA, the CDR3 is TGTGCCAGCGCCCATCGGTCCCCCGTTATCACCGGGGAGCTGTTTTTT.